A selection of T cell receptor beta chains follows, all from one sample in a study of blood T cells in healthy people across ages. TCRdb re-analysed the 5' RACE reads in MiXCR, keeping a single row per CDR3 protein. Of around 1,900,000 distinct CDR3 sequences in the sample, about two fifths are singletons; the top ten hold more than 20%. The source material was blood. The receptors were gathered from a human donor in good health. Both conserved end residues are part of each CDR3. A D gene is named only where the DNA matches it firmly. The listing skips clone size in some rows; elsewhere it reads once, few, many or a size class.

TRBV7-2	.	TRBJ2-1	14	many	TGTGCCAGCAGCTTAGCGGGGGGGCCGGTTGAGCAGTTCTTC	CASSLAGGPVEQFF
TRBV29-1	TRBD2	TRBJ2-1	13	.	TGCAGCGTTGGGACTAGTCGGGGTTACGAGCAGTTCTTC	CSVGTSRGYEQFF
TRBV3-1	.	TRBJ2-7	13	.	TGTGCCAGCAGCCAGGCCAGCTCCTATGAGCAGTACTTC	CASSQASSYEQYF
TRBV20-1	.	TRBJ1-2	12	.	TGCAGTGCTATGGACAAGGGGGATGGCTACACCTTC	CSAMDKGDGYTF
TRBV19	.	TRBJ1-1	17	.	TGTGCCAGTAGAGGTCTCAGGGAGGCACAGGGTCGTTTAACGGCTTTCTTT	CASRGLREAQGRLTAFF
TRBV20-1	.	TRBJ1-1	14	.	TGCAGTGCTAGAGATGTTCCCAGGGACACTGAAGCTTTCTTT	CSARDVPRDTEAFF
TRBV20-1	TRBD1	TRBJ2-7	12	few	TGCAGTGCTAGCAAGACAGGGGGCGAGCAGTACTTC	CSASKTGGEQYF
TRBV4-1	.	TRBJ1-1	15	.	TGCGCCAGCAGCCAAGAGAGTTCGCTGAACACTGAAGCTTTCTTT	CASSQESSLNTEAFF
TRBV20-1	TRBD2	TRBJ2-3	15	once	TGCAGTGCTAGTGCAGCGGGGGGGGGCACAGATACGCAGTATTTT	CSASAAGGGTDTQYF
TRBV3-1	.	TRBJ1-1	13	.	TGTGCCAGCTGCCTAGGTGGGAACACTGAAGCTTTCTTT	CASCLGGNTEAFF
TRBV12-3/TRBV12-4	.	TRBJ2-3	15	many	TGTGCCAGCAGACCCCCCGGGGCACGCACAGATACGCAGTATTTT	CASRPPGARTDTQYF
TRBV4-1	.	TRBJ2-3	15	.	TGCGCCAGCAGCCTGAACAGGTTCGGGGCAGATACGCAGTATTTT	CASSLNRFGADTQYF
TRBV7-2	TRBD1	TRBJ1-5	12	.	TGTGCCAGCAGCTCGGGGACAGGGTCTCAGCATTTT	CASSSGTGSQHF
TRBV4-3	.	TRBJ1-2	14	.	TGCCCCAGCAGCCCCCCTGGGGGACCTCATGGCTACACCTTC	CPSSPPGGPHGYTF
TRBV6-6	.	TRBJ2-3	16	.	TGTGCCAGCAGTTACCGACAGGGAGGGGTCACAGATACGCACTATTTT	CASSYRQGGVTDTHYF
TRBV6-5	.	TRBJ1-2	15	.	TGTGCCAGCAGTTACTTTCAGGGCGGACACTATGGCTACACCTTC	CASSYFQGGHYGYTF
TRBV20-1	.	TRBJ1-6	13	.	TGCAGTGCTAGCGGGAGGGACAATTCACCCCTCCACTTT	CSASGRDNSPLHF
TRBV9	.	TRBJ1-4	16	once	TGTGCCAGCAGCGCGACTTTCGGAGGGGCAGACGAAAAACTGTTTTTT	CASSATFGGADEKLFF
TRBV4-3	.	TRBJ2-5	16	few	TGCGCCAGCAGCCAAGACTGGGTAGAAGTGCGAGAGACCCAGTACTTC	CASSQDWVEVRETQYF
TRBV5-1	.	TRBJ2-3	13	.	TGCGCCAGCAGCTTGAAGGCCCCGGATACGCAGTATTTT	CASSLKAPDTQYF
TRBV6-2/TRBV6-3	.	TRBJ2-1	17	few	TGTGCCAGCAGTTACAGACAGACGCACGCTAAGGGGGATGAGCAGTTCTTC	CASSYRQTHAKGDEQFF
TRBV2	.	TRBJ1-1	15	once	TGTGCCAGCAGTCCCTTGCGATCTGGTAACACTGAAGCTTTCTTT	CASSPLRSGNTEAFF
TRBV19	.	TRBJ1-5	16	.	TGTGCCAGTAGTATTGATGTTCGCAGATTCAATCAGCCCCAGCATTTT	CASSIDVRRFNQPQHF
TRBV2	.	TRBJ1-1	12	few	TGTGCCAGCAGTGCTGCACAAGGGGGAGCTTTCTTT	CASSAAQGGAFF
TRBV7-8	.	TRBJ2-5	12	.	TGTGCCAGCAGCCCAGCGATAGAGACCCAGTACTTC	CASSPAIETQYF
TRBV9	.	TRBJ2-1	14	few	TGTGCCAGCAGTAGGGTAGGACTCTACAATGAGCAGTTCTTC	CASSRVGLYNEQFF
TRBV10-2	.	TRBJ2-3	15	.	TGCGCCAGCAGTATGGGGGGTACTAGCACGGATACGCAGTATTTT	CASSMGGTSTDTQYF
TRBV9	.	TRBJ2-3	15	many	TGTGCCAGCAGCGTAGGGGGGAATCAACGTCATACGCAGTATTTT	CASSVGGNQRHTQYF
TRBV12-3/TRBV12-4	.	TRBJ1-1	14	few	TGTGCCAGCAGTTTTGGGGTGTTGAACACTGAAGCTTTCTTT	CASSFGVLNTEAFF
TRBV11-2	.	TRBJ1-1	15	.	TGTGCCAGCAGCTTAGTCGGGGTCACGAACACTGAAGCTTTCTTT	CASSLVGVTNTEAFF
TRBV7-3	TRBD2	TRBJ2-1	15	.	TGTGCCAGCAGCTTGGGTTGGGGACTAAACAATGAGCAGTTCTTC	CASSLGWGLNNEQFF
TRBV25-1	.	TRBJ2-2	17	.	TGTGCCAGCAGTGACGACCCCGGGGGTAGTGTGACCGGGGAGCTGTTTTTT	CASSDDPGGSVTGELFF
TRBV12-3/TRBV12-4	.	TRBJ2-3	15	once	TGTGCCAGCAGTTTAGCGGGGAAAACGTCTGATACGCAGTATTTT	CASSLAGKTSDTQYF
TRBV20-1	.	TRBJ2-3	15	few	TGCAGTGCTAGAGATCCCCGGGGGTCGGGGGATACGCAGTATTTT	CSARDPRGSGDTQYF
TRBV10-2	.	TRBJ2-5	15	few	TGCGCCAGCAGTGACGGTCAGTGGTACCAAGAGACCCAGTACTTC	CASSDGQWYQETQYF
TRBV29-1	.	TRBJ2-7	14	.	TGCAGCGTTGTGGTCAAGGGAGGCACCTACGAGCAGTACTTC	CSVVVKGGTYEQYF
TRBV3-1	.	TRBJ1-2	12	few	TGTGCCAGCAGCCAATCCCCTCATGGCTACACCTTC	CASSQSPHGYTF
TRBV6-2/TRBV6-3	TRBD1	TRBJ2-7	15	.	TGTGCCAGCAGTTCCCAGGGGGCCGCGGTCTACGAGCAGTACTTC	CASSSQGAAVYEQYF
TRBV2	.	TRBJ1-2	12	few	TGTGCCAGCAGTGTTCAGAGCTATGGCTACACCTTC	CASSVQSYGYTF
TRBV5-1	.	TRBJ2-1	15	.	TGCGCCAGCAGCTTGCCCGAGGATGGGAGGAATGAGCAGTTCTTC	CASSLPEDGRNEQFF
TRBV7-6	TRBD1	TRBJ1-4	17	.	TGTGCCAGCAGCGACCCGGGACAGGGGGTGTTAAATGAAAAACTGTTTTTT	CASSDPGQGVLNEKLFF
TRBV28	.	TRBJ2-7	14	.	TGTGCCAGCAGTTGGGCTAGCTTTGCCTACGAGCAGTACTTC	CASSWASFAYEQYF
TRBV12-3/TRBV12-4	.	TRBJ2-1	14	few	TGTGCCAGCAGTTTAGGGGGGGCCGTATATGAGCAGTTCTTC	CASSLGGAVYEQFF
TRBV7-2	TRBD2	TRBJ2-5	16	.	TGTGCCAGCAGCCCCTTCGGGGGGAGGTCCCGCGAGACCCAGTACTTC	CASSPFGGRSRETQYF
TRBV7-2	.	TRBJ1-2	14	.	TGTGCCAGCAGCTTTGATACGGACAGCGGAGGCTACACCTTC	CASSFDTDSGGYTF
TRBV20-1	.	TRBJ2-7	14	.	TGCAGTGCTAGAGGAGATCCCGATGACTACGAGCAGTACTTC	CSARGDPDDYEQYF
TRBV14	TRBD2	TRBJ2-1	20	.	TGTGCCAGCAGCCAAGAAGATTTCCTTCAGGGGACTAGCGCCTACAATGAGCAGTTCTTC	CASSQEDFLQGTSAYNEQFF
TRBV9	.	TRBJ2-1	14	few	TGTGCCAGCAGCGTGGCAGGGGCGCACGATGAGCAGTTCTTC	CASSVAGAHDEQFF
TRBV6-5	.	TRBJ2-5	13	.	TGTGCCAGCAGTTCGGTCAACGCCGAGACCCAGTACTTC	CASSSVNAETQYF